This T cell receptor beta chain was retrieved from a study of cytomegalovirus exposure and HLA in healthy donors. Comment on this clone: Its specificity is unknown.

The V gene end was trimmed by 0 bases and the J gene end by 6 bases; junction bases not matched to a gene: 7. The CDR3 contains 16 residues. CDR1 is LNHNV, CDR2 YYDKDF, per germline (reference sequence). Regarding the study as a whole: A classifier reportedly called cytomegalovirus status with high sensitivity and specificity.

Vbeta (60) and Jbeta (13) primers were used in the PCR. The assay was immunoSEQ multiplex PCR, and TCRdb's table has in-frame clones only and misses some. The table records hundreds of thousands of clones, approximately 90% of them present only once. This chain links TRBV15 with TRBJ2-1; the match to TRBD2 covers 8 bases. Sequences were obtained from PBMCs. This sequence originates from a woman in her late teens or twenties in good health and CMV-seronegative. The CDR3 nucleotides are TGTGCCACCAGCAGAGATGGGGCGGGGGGATCCAATGAGCAGTTCTTC. It encodes CATSRDGAGGSNEQFF.